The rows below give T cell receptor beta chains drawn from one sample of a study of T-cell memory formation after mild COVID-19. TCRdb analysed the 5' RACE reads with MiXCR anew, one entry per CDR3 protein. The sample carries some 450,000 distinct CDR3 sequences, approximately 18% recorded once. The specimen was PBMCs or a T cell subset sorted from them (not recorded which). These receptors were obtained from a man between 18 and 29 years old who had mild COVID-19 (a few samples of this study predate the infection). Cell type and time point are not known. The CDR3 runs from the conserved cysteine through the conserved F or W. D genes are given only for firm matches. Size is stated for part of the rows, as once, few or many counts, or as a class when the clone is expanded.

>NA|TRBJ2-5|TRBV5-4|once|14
CASSPARASETQYF
TGTGCCAGCAGCCCCGCCCGGGCTTCGGAGACCCAGTACTTC
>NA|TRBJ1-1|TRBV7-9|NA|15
CASSPSRERDTEAFF
TGTGCCAGCAGCCCCTCGAGGGAGCGTGACACTGAAGCTTTCTTT
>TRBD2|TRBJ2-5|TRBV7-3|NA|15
CASSLAGGPIETQYF
TGTGCCAGCAGTTTGGCGGGGGGGCCTATTGAGACCCAGTACTTC
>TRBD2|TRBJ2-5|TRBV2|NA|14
CASRVAGGKETQYF
TGTGCCAGCAGGGTAGCGGGGGGGAAAGAGACCCAGTACTTC
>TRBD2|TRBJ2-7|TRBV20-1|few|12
CSAGTRSVEQYF
TGCAGTGCCGGGACTAGATCGGTCGAGCAGTACTTC
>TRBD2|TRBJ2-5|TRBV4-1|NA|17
CASSQVGSGGAWETQYF
TGCGCCAGCAGCCAAGTAGGGAGCGGGGGGGCCTGGGAGACCCAGTACTTC
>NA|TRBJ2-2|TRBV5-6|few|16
CASSPRLERRGGELFF
TGTGCCAGCAGCCCGCGCCTTGAGAGGCGGGGCGGGGAGCTGTTTTTT
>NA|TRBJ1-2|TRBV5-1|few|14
CASSLRGTGYGYTF
TGCGCCAGCAGCTTGCGAGGGACCGGCTATGGCTACACCTTC
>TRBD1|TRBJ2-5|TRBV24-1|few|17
CATSDLGQGTAVETQYF
TGTGCCACCAGTGACCTGGGACAGGGGACCGCGGTAGAGACCCAGTACTTC
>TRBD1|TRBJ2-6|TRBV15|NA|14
CATRTGAGANVLTF
TGTGCCACCAGGACAGGGGCGGGGGCCAACGTCCTGACTTTC
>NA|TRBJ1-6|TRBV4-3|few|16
CASSRNPGQDNSPLHF
TGCGCCAGCAGCCGAAATCCGGGGCAGGATAATTCACCCCTCCACTTT
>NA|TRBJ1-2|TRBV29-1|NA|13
CSVDRGDNYGYTF
TGCAGCGTCGACCGTGGGGACAACTATGGCTACACCTTC
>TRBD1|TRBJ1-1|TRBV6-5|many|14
CASKFTRDSTEAFF
TGTGCCAGCAAATTCACCCGGGACAGCACTGAAGCTTTCTTT
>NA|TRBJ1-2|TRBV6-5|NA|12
CASSYPGRGYTF
TGTGCCAGCAGTTACCCAGGGCGCGGCTACACCTTC
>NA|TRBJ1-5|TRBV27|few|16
CASSLRGQLSNQPQHF
TGTGCCAGCAGTTTAAGAGGGCAGCTAAGCAATCAGCCCCAGCATTTT
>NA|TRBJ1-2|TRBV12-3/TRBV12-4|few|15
CASTSDLFRNYGYTF
TGTGCCAGCACCTCGGACCTCTTCCGAAACTATGGCTACACCTTC
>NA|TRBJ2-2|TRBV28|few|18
CASSSTSYGTENTGELFF
TGTGCCAGCAGCTCCACTTCGTACGGGACTGAGAACACCGGGGAGCTGTTTTTT
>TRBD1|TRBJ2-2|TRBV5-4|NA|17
CASSSTTGARGGGELFF
TGTGCCAGCAGCTCGACGACAGGGGCTCGTGGTGGCGGGGAGCTGTTTTTT
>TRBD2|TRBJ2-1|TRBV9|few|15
CASSVTSGGASEQFF
TGTGCCAGCAGCGTCACTAGCGGGGGGGCATCCGAGCAGTTCTTC
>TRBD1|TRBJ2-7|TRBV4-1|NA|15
CASSQGQGAAYEQYF
TGCGCCAGCAGCCAGGGACAGGGGGCCGCCTACGAGCAGTACTTC
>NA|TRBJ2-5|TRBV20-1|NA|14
CSAALVGPAETQYF
TGCAGTGCCGCCTTAGTAGGACCAGCCGAGACCCAGTACTTC
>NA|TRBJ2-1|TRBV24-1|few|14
CATSTGPPSHEQFF
TGTGCCACCAGTACGGGACCACCCTCCCATGAGCAGTTCTTC
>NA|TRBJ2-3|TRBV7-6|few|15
CASSLQVAGTDTQYF
TGTGCCAGCAGCTTACAGGTCGCCGGCACAGATACGCAGTATTTT
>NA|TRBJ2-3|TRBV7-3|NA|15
CASSFYTPPMDTQYF
TGTGCCAGCAGCTTCTATACCCCCCCCATGGATACGCAGTATTTT
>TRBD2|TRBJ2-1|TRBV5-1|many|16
CASSLNVGGGNNEQFF
TGCGCCAGCAGCTTGAATGTCGGCGGGGGGAACAATGAGCAGTTCTTC
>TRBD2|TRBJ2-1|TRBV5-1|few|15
CASSVGISGGYEQFF
TGCGCCAGCAGCGTGGGGATCAGCGGGGGGTATGAGCAGTTCTTC
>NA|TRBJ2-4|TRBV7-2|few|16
CASSGQLRGAKNIQYF
TGTGCCAGCAGCGGCCAGTTGCGAGGAGCCAAAAACATTCAGTACTTC